These 8 T cell receptor beta chains were all obtained from the same sample, sequenced in a study of blood T cell repertoires in COVID-19. Using immunoSEQ multiplex PCR, the repertoire was profiled, and TCRdb retains in-frame clones only, with some absent. The data contain 150,000 or so clones, roughly 80% of them seen just once; the ten biggest clones take up 9% to 14%. The specimen sequenced was peripheral blood. The receptor set was obtained from a woman aged 60-70 years with COVID-19, enrolled during active disease.

The V call is TRBV7-5, the J call TRBJ2-2; the table assigns TRBD2, which was not confirmed against the DNA. TRBV7-5 is a documented pseudogene. CDR3 length: 20 residues. The CDR3 DNA reads as TGTGCCAGAAGTCGATACCCTCTCAAGACTAGCGGGATTGAACACCGGGGAGCTGTTTTT. Its translation: CARSRYPLKTSGIEHRGAVF.

The chain links TRBV12-3 or TRBV12-4 to TRBJ1-2; D not certain. Trimming removed 3 bases from V and 3 bases from J, with 8 bases in between. The length of the CDR3 is 13 residues. CDR3: CASSFNKDYGYTF. The CDR3 DNA reads TGTGCCAGCAGTTTTAACAAAGACTATGGCTACACCTTC.

This clone was picked up a small number of times. This chain joins TRBV5-1 and TRBJ2-5, with TRBD2 matching 9 bases. The CDR3 has 14 residues. Germline lookup yields CDR1 SGHRS and CDR2 YFSETQ. Trimming at V came to 0 bases and at J to 5 bases, leaving 2 bases not matched to a gene. The CDR3 reads CASSLELAGETQYF. The DNA for the CDR3 is TGCGCCAGCAGCTTGGAGCTAGCGGGGGAGACCCAGTACTTC.

The chain links TRBV19 to TRBJ1-6; D is possibly TRBD1 (6 bases). Germline CDR1 and CDR2: LNHDA and SQIVND (reference sequence). The V gene lost 5 bases and the J gene lost 8 bases, with 10 bases spanning the gap. The CDR3 is 13 amino acids. The CDR3 DNA sequence: TGTGCCAGTAGTCGCAGGGGATATTCACCCCTCCACTTT. It encodes CASSRRGYSPLHF.

The chain carries TRBV2 and TRBJ1-2; D gene ambiguous. Trimming pared 3 bases from V and 2 bases from J, leaving 16 bases between. The CDR3 loop spans 16 amino acids. Germline values: CDR1 SNHLY, CDR2 FYNNEI. CDR3 region: CASSETGSELNYGYTF. The CDR3 DNA reads as TGTGCCAGCAGTGAGACCGGGTCTGAATTAAACTATGGCTACACCTTC.

This chain uses TRBV18 with TRBJ1-5; TRBD1 matches 9 bases. Trimming removed 6 bases from V and 7 bases from J; junction bases left unmatched: 7. This CDR3 spans 14 amino acids. Germline V gene lookup returns CDR1 KGHSH and CDR2 LQKENI. The CDR3 nucleotides read TGTGCCAGCTCCTCAGACAGGGGGAGACAGCCCCAGCATTTT. Translated, it gives CASSSDRGRQPQHF.

V usage is TRBV2 and J usage is TRBJ1-1; 9 bases agree with TRBD1. The J segment lost 8 bases and the V segment lost 6 bases, leaving 7 bases of the junction unmatched. The CDR3 has 13 amino acids. Germline CDR1 and CDR2: SNHLY and FYNNEI. The CDR3 DNA sequence: TGTGCCAGCAGGGTACAGGGGGCATCAGAAGCTTTCTTT. Its protein is CASRVQGASEAFF.

The chain recombines TRBV14 with TRBJ2-2; D uncertain. V was shortened by 7 bases and J by 7 bases, with 10 bases between the two germline ends. The CDR3 totals 12 residues. Germline V gives CDR1 SGHDN, CDR2 FVKESK. The CDR3 coding sequence is TGTGCCAGCAATTCGGGTGTCGGGGAGCTGTTTTTT. It codes for CASNSGVGELFF. Supplemented by reference TRBV14 and TRBJ2-2, the full variable domain reads EAGVTQFPSHSVIEKGQTVTLRCDPISGHDNLYWYRRVMGKEIKFLLHFVKESKQDESGMPNNRFLAERTGGTYSTLKVQPAELEDSGVYFCASNSGVGELFFGEGSRLTVL.